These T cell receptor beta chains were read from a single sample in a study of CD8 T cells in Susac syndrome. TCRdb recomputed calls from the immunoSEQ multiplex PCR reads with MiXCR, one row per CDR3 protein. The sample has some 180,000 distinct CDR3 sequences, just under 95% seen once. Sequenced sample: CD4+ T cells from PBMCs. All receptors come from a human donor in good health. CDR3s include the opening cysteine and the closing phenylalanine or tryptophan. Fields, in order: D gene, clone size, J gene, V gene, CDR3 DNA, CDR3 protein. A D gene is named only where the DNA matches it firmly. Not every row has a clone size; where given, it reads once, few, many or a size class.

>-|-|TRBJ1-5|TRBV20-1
TGCAGTGCTATTTTTATACAGCCGGATCAGCCCCAGCATTTT
CSAIFIQPDQPQHF
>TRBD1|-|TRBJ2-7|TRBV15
TGTGCCACCAGCACCGAAAACAGGGGGCCCCCCTACGAGCAGTACTTC
CATSTENRGPPYEQYF
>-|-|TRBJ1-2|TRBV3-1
TGTGCCAGCAGCCCGCCGGGGGACTATGGCTACACCTTC
CASSPPGDYGYTF
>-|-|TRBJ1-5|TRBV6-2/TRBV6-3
TGTGCCAGCAGTTACTACAGCCGAGGGAGTCAGCCCCAGCATTTT
CASSYYSRGSQPQHF
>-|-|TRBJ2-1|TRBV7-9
TGTGCCAGCAGCCCCAATCAGGGGCAGTTCTTC
CASSPNQGQFF
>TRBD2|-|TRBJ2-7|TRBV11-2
TGTGCCAGCAGGATAAGACTAGCGGGAGGTGAGGAGCAGTACTTC
CASRIRLAGGEEQYF
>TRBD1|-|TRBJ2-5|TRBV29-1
TGCAGCGTTGAAGATCAGGGAAGGGGGCCAGAGACCCAGTACTTC
CSVEDQGRGPETQYF
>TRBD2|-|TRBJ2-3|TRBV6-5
TGTGCCAGCAGACTAGCGGGCACAGATACGCAGTATTTT
CASRLAGTDTQYF
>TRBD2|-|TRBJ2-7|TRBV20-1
TGCAGTGCTAGAGATGAGGGACTAGCGGGAGCGGAGTACGAGCAGTACTTC
CSARDEGLAGAEYEQYF
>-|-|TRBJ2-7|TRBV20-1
TGCAGTGCTAGAGGGCCAGGGCGGTACGAGCAGTACTTC
CSARGPGRYEQYF
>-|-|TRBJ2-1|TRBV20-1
TGCAGTGCGCCCCCAACGAGGGAGGTGCAGTTCTTC
CSAPPTREVQFF
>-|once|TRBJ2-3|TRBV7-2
TGTGCCAGCAGCGTCGTAAACACAGATACGCAGTATTTT
CASSVVNTDTQYF
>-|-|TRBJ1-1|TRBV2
TGTGCCAGCAGGGAGGGAACGGTGAACACTGAAGCTTTCTTT
CASREGTVNTEAFF
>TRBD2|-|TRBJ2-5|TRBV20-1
TGCAGTGCGCCCGGACTAGCGGGAGGAGAGACCCAGTACTTC
CSAPGLAGGETQYF
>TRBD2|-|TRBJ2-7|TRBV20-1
TGCAGTGCTAGAGATGACCAGGTCATACTAGCGGGTTTTGAGCAGTACTTC
CSARDDQVILAGFEQYF
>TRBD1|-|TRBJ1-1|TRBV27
TGTGCCAGCAGTCAGGGGGACGGAACTGAAGCTTTCTTT
CASSQGDGTEAFF
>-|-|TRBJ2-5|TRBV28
TGTGCCAGCAGGCCCCCAAGGGTAGGGTTGCAGACCCAGTACTTC
CASRPPRVGLQTQYF
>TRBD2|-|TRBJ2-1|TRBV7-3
TGTGCCAGCAGCGCAGCGGGGGCTGCCAATGAGCAGTTCTTC
CASSAAGAANEQFF
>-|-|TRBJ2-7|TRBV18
TGTGCCAGCTCACCAGAACCAGGGGCATACGAGCAGTACTTC
CASSPEPGAYEQYF
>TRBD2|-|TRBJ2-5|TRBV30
TGTGCCTGGAGTGTAGCGGGGGCAGAGACCCAGTACTTC
CAWSVAGAETQYF
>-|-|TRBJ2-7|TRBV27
TGTGCCAGCAGTCCTAGAGGACAGAGCTCTTACGAGCAGTACTTC
CASSPRGQSSYEQYF
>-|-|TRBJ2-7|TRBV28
TGTGCCAGCAGTTTCCGTGGCCCAGACGAGCAGTACTTC
CASSFRGPDEQYF
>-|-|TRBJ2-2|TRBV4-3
TGCGCCAGCAGCCAAGCATCCGACAGGAACACCGGGGAGCTGTTTTTT
CASSQASDRNTGELFF
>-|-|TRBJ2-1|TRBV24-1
TGTGCCACCAGTGACAGGGGCAATGAGCAGTTCTTC
CATSDRGNEQFF
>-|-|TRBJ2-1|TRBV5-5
TGTGCCAGCAGCTTGGTTGGGGGTTCCTACAATGAGCAGTTCTTC
CASSLVGGSYNEQFF
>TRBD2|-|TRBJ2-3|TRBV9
TGTGCCAGCAGCTCCAGACTGGCGGGAGGAACAGATACGCAGTATTTT
CASSSRLAGGTDTQYF
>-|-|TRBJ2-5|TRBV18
TGTGCCAGCTCGTTGGGGAGGAAAGAGACCCAGTACTTC
CASSLGRKETQYF
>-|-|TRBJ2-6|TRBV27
TGTGCCAGCAGTCCCGGACGGAACTCTGGGGCCAACGTCCTGACTTTC
CASSPGRNSGANVLTF
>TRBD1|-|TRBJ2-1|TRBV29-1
TGCAGCGTGGGGACAGTAGGTGAGCAGTTCTTC
CSVGTVGEQFF
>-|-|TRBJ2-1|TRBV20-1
TGCAGTGCTCGGCCCACTAGCTACAATGAGCAGTTCTTC
CSARPTSYNEQFF
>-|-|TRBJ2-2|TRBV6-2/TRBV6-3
TGTGCCAGCAGAATACAGAAGACCGGGGAGCTGTTTTTT
CASRIQKTGELFF
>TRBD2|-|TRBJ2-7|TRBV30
TGTGCCTGGAGTTGGACTAGCGGGACCCTCGAGCAGTACTTC
CAWSWTSGTLEQYF
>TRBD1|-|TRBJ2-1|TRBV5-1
TGCGCCAGCAGCGCATGGACAGGGGGGGACAATGAGCAGTTCTTC
CASSAWTGGDNEQFF
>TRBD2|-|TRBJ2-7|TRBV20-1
TGCAGTGCTTGGTTAGCGGGAGTCGGCGAGCAGTACTTC
CSAWLAGVGEQYF
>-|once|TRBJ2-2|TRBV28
TGTGCCAGCAGTTTACGACCGTCGAGCACCGGGGAGCTGTTTTTT
CASSLRPSSTGELFF
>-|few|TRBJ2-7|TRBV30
TGTGCCTGGAGTGTTAGCTCCTACGAGCAGTACTTC
CAWSVSSYEQYF
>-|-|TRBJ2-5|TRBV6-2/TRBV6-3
TGTGCCGCCGATGCCGGGTTAGGCCAGTACTTC
CAADAGLGQYF
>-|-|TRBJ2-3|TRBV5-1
TGCGCCAGCAGCTTCCAGGGGCGGGCAGATACGCAGTATTTT
CASSFQGRADTQYF
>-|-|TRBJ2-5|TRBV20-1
TGCAGTGCTATCGGTCCGGGGGCAGAGACCCAGTACTTC
CSAIGPGAETQYF